A single sample is the source of the 27 T cell receptor beta chains below, sequenced in a study of cytomegalovirus exposure and HLA in healthy donors. The method was immunoSEQ multiplex PCR; TCRdb's version includes in-frame clones alone and lacks a portion of them. The repertoire has approximately 270,000 clones, approximately 86% of them found once; the top ten carry about 1%. The sequenced material came from PBMCs. The source is a woman under 30 in good health and CMV-seronegative.

Only one count was recorded for this clone. The rearrangement uses TRBV29-1 and TRBJ2-5; no clear D gene. This CDR3 has 12 amino acids. The germline V and J ends were trimmed by 1 base and 13 bases, with 16 bases remaining between them. In germline, CDR1 is SQVTM, CDR2 ANQGSEA. The CDR3 reads CSVEVPGPPPYF. The CDR3 coding sequence is TGCAGCGTTGAAGTTCCTGGGCCCCCCCCGTACTTC.

CDR3 sequence (DNA): TGTGCCAGCAGCTTAGGTGGCAGTTACACCGGGGAGCTGTTTTTT. Protein product: CASSLGGSYTGELFF. The V call is TRBV7-2, the J call TRBJ2-2; no firm D call. Germline-derived CDR1 and CDR2 are SGHTA and FQGNSA. The CDR3 spans 15 residues. Trimming took off 1 base at V and 3 bases at J, with 9 bases between the two ends. Complete variable domain (other parts from reference TRBV7-2 and TRBJ2-2): GAGVSQSPSNKVTEKGKDVELRCDPISGHTALYWYRQSLGQGLEFLIYFQGNSAPDKSGLPSDRFSAERTGGSVSTLTIQRTQQEDSAVYLCASSLGGSYTGELFFGEGSRLTVL.

The rearrangement uses TRBV7-9 and TRBJ2-3, with 9 bases matching TRBD2. Germline V gene data show CDR1 as SEHNR and CDR2 as FQNEAQ (reference sequence). The J segment lost 4 bases and the V segment lost 1 base, leaving 6 bases of the junction unmatched. This CDR3 comprises 16 residues. This CDR3 reads CASSLGASGVADTQYF. The CDR3 nucleotides are TGTGCCAGCAGCTTAGGAGCTAGCGGGGTCGCAGATACGCAGTATTTT.

The chain couples TRBV27 to TRBJ2-7; 10 bases match TRBD1. Per the germline V gene, CDR1 is MNHEY and CDR2 is SMNVEV (reference sequence). The J segment lost 7 bases and the V segment lost 6 bases, leaving 9 bases of the junction unmatched. The CDR3 is 14 residues long. The DNA for the CDR3 is TGTGCCAGCAGACGGGACAGGGGCTTGAGGGAGCAGTACTTC. Its translation: CASRRDRGLREQYF.

The rearrangement uses TRBV29-1 and TRBJ1-2, with TRBD1 identical over 10 bases. Losses at the gene ends were 7 bases for V and 2 bases for J; bases not matched to a gene: 4. The CDR3 runs 13 residues. Germline V gene sequence: CDR1 SQVTM, CDR2 ANQGSEA. CDR3 loop: CSGRQGANYGYTF. The CDR3 DNA is TGCAGCGGCCGACAGGGGGCCAACTATGGCTACACCTTC.

The CDR3 DNA sequence: TGCGCCAGCAGCTTGGGACTAGCGGGTGTCACAGATACGCAGTATTTT. Amino acid sequence: CASSLGLAGVTDTQYF. This rearrangement joins TRBV5-1 to TRBJ2-3, with 10 positions matching TRBD2. Losses at the gene ends were 0 bases for V and 2 bases for J; bases not matched to a gene: 3. The CDR3 has 16 residues. Germline V gene sequence: CDR1 SGHRS, CDR2 YFSETQ.

This chain joins TRBV9 and TRBJ2-1, with 11 bases aligning to TRBD2. This CDR3 contains 17 residues. Germline V gene data show CDR1 as SGDLS and CDR2 as YYNGEE. Trimming at V came to 0 bases and at J to 3 bases, leaving 5 bases not matched to a gene. The CDR3 nucleotides are TGTGCCAGCAGCGTAGGGCTAGCGGGGGGACACTACAATGAGCAGTTCTTC. This translates into CASSVGLAGGHYNEQFF.

V and J are TRBV30 and TRBJ1-5; tentative D call: TRBD1 (6 bases). V lost 5 bases to trimming and J lost 3 bases, with 20 bases between them. This CDR3 is built from 16 residues. CDR1 and CDR2 from the germline V gene are GTSNPN and SVGIG (reference sequence). CDR3 sequence: CAWARDLTGTNQPQHF. CDR3 nucleotides: TGTGCCTGGGCTCGTGACCTGACAGGAACCAATCAGCCCCAGCATTTT.

This chain uses TRBV27 with TRBJ1-2; D possibly corresponds to TRBD1 (5 bases). The CDR3 length is 13 residues. Per germline, CDR1 MNHEY and CDR2 SMNVEV (reference sequence). Trimming pared 5 bases from V and 7 bases from J, leaving 14 bases between. DNA for the CDR3: TGTGCCAGCAGTCGCTCGCAGGGTCTTGGCTACACCTTC. Translation: CASSRSQGLGYTF.

The rearrangement joins TRBV6-4 to TRBJ2-1, with TRBD2 matching over 10 bases. V dropped 4 bases and J dropped 7; count of bases not matched to a gene: 13. The length of the CDR3 is 17 residues. CDR1 MRHNA and CDR2 SNTAGT come from the germline V gene. The CDR3, as DNA: TGTGCCAGCAGTGTAAGCGGGGGGGCGCTCCTAGAGAATGAGCAGTTCTTC. Translated, it gives CASSVSGGALLENEQFF.

The chain carries TRBV4-1 and TRBJ2-3, with D possibly TRBD1 on 6 matching bases. Germline CDR1 MGHRA, CDR2 YSYEKL. V lost 0 bases to trimming and J lost 2 bases, with 12 bases between them. The CDR3 extends over 16 amino acids. DNA for the CDR3: TGCGCCAGCAGCCAAGAGCGAACAGGGCTCACAGATACGCAGTATTTT. Amino acids: CASSQERTGLTDTQYF.

The chain combines TRBV27 with TRBJ2-7; D unresolved. CDR3 length: 14 amino acids. Trimming took 5 bases from V and 2 from J, leaving 13 bases between them. The germline CDR1 and CDR2 sequences are MNHEY and SMNVEV (reference sequence). CDR3 sequence (DNA): TGTGCCAGCAGTCCTAGGCAAGATACCTACGAGCAGTACTTC. Its protein is CASSPRQDTYEQYF.

Written as DNA, the CDR3 is TGTGCCATCAGTGACGTAGCGGGAGAGAAATACAATGAGCAGTTCTTC. Residues: CAISDVAGEKYNEQFF. The V call is TRBV10-3, the J call TRBJ2-1; 9 bases match TRBD2. V shed 3 bases, J shed 4 bases, and the junction held 7 bases outside the gene matches. This CDR3 region has 16 residues. Per the germline V gene, CDR1 is ENHRY and CDR2 is SYGVKD.

This chain links TRBV2 with TRBJ2-5; D possibly corresponds to TRBD1 (5 bases). Germline V gene lookup returns CDR1 SNHLY and CDR2 FYNNEI. V lost 4 bases and J 5 bases, leaving 14 bases between the germline ends. The CDR3 length is 14 residues. The DNA for the CDR3 is TGTGCCAGCAGTGGACAGAGCGTAAGGGAGACCCAGTACTTC. Residues: CASSGQSVRETQYF. Variable domain in full (rest from reference TRBV2 and TRBJ2-5): EPEVTQTPSHQVTQMGQEVILRCVPISNHLYFYWYRQILGQKVEFLVSFYNNEISEKSEIFDDQFSVERPDGSNFTLKIRSTKLEDSAMYFCASSGQSVRETQYFGPGTRLLVL.

CDR3 amino acids: CSVAGFDSTEAFF. As DNA, the CDR3 is TGCAGCGTCGCAGGTTTTGACAGCACTGAAGCTTTCTTT. V gene TRBV29-1 combines with J gene TRBJ1-1; tentative D call: TRBD1 (5 bases). Trimming stripped 6 bases from V and 4 bases from J, with 15 bases between. CDR1 and CDR2 (germline): SQVTM, ANQGSEA. The CDR3 loop spans 13 amino acids.

The chain is built from TRBV4-1 and TRBJ2-3; D not resolved. CDR1 and CDR2 (germline): MGHRA, YSYEKL. The length of the CDR3 is 15 residues. The V end lost 1 base, the J end lost 0 bases, and 8 bases lay between the germline ends. The CDR3 DNA reads TGCGCCAGCAGCCAAGGCGGCAGTAGCACAGATACGCAGTATTTT. Translating gives CASSQGGSSTDTQYF.

In its sample, this clone was seen a few times. The V and J genes are TRBV28 and TRBJ1-2, with D unclear. The V end was cut by 2 bases, the J end by 4 bases, with 5 bases between. The germline V gene has CDR1 MDHEN and CDR2 SYDVKM. This CDR3 has 12 amino acids. CDR3 region: CASSLQRYGYTF. In nucleotides, the CDR3 is TGTGCCAGCAGTTTACAGCGCTATGGCTACACCTTC.

The genes are TRBV5-1 and TRBJ2-4; 11 bases agree with TRBD2. The junction had 14 bases not matched to a gene; V was cut back by 4 bases and J by 8 bases. Per germline, CDR1 SGHRS and CDR2 YFSETQ. The CDR3 extends over 17 amino acids. The CDR3, as DNA: TGCGCCAGCAGCCCCCAAACTAGCGGGAGCGCCTCCCACATTCAGTACTTC. It encodes CASSPQTSGSASHIQYF.

J is TRBJ2-7 and V is TRBV4-1, with D unclear. The CDR3 is 14 amino acids. Between the trimmed V and J ends, which lost 0 bases and 3 bases, there was a span of 9 bases. Germline V lookup: CDR1 MGHRA, CDR2 YSYEKL. CDR3 nucleotides: TGCGCCAGCAGCCAAGAGTCGGCTAGCTACGAGCAGTACTTC. It translates to CASSQESASYEQYF.

The CDR3 DNA follows: TGTGCCATCAGTGAGTCGGGACACGCGAACACTGAAGCTTTCTTT. Amino acids: CAISESGHANTEAFF. The chain employs TRBV10-3 and TRBJ1-1; D might be TRBD1 (6 bases). CDR3 length equals 15 residues. The germline V gene has CDR1 ENHRY and CDR2 SYGVKD. V was pared by 0 bases and J by 1 base, with 9 bases between.

The table lists this clone with a few counts. The V gene is TRBV5-1, the J gene TRBJ2-1; TRBD1 aligns across 9 bases. The CDR3 is made up of 15 amino acids. Unmatched junction bases numbered 12, after V lost 5 bases and J lost 9 bases. Germline CDR1 reads SGHRS; CDR2 reads YFSETQ. CDR3 sequence (DNA): TGCGCCAGCAGAGGGGGACAGGGCTCCAATGGTGAGCAGTTCTTC. This encodes CASRGGQGSNGEQFF.

The chain couples TRBV2 to TRBJ1-1; possibly TRBD1 for D (6 bases). The V gene lost 7 bases and the J gene lost 1 base, with 19 bases spanning the gap. In germline, CDR1 is SNHLY, CDR2 FYNNEI. This CDR3 contains 16 residues. DNA for the CDR3: TGTGCCAGCACCAACCTCAGACAGGCTAAGAACACTGAAGCTTTCTTT. This translates into CASTNLRQAKNTEAFF. Based on the CDR3 plus reference TRBV2 and TRBJ1-1, the full variable domain is EPEVTQTPSHQVTQMGQEVILRCVPISNHLYFYWYRQILGQKVEFLVSFYNNEISEKSEIFDDQFSVERPDGSNFTLKIRSTKLEDSAMYFCASTNLRQAKNTEAFFGQGTRLTVV.

The rearrangement uses TRBV2 and TRBJ1-3, with D hard to call. Per the germline V gene, CDR1 is SNHLY and CDR2 is FYNNEI. This CDR3 comprises 17 residues. Trimming shortened V by 1 base and J by 0 bases, and 13 bases separated the two germline ends. The CDR3 nucleotides are TGTGCCAGCAGTGAAGGCTCTGGCAGTGCCTCTGGAAACACCATATATTTT. This gives the protein CASSEGSGSASGNTIYF.

The J gene is TRBJ1-3, the V gene TRBV7-2, with no clear D. CDR1 SGHTA and CDR2 FQGNSA come from the germline V gene. Trimming removed 2 bases at V and 0 bases at J, with 11 bases between. There are 16 residues in the CDR3. CDR3 nucleotide sequence: TGTGCCAGCAGCTTATGGCTACAGAGCTCTGGAAACACCATATATTTT. Translating it yields CASSLWLQSSGNTIYF. The full variable domain, completed using reference TRBV7-2 and TRBJ1-3, is GAGVSQSPSNKVTEKGKDVELRCDPISGHTALYWYRQSLGQGLEFLIYFQGNSAPDKSGLPSDRFSAERTGGSVSTLTIQRTQQEDSAVYLCASSLWLQSSGNTIYFGEGSWLTVV.

V and J are TRBV13 and TRBJ1-2; a possible D gene is TRBD1 (5 bases). The CDR3 spans 16 residues. Trimming removed 5 bases at V and 0 bases at J, with 16 bases between. The germline CDR1 and CDR2 sequences are PRHDT and FYEKMQ (reference sequence). CDR3 bases: TGTGCCAGCAGCCCACCCCTCGAGACAGCTAACTATGGCTACACCTTC. This gives the protein CASSPPLETANYGYTF.

This clone occurred many times. The same CDR3 is also encoded by other DNA sequences in this sample. V is TRBV6-1 and J is TRBJ2-7; D gene uncertain. V shed 8 bases and J shed 3 bases, with 8 bases lying between them. The CDR3 extends over 11 amino acids. Germline V gene lookup returns CDR1 MNHNS and CDR2 SASEGT. The CDR3 is CASGPHYEQYF. CDR3 nucleotides: TGTGCCAGCGGCCCGCACTACGAGCAGTACTTC.

The chain carries TRBV5-1 and TRBJ1-1; 10 bases are a match to TRBD1. The CDR3 extends over 14 amino acids. With V trimmed by 4 bases and J by 4 bases, 4 bases remained unmatched. Germline loops: CDR1 SGHRS, CDR2 YFSETQ. This CDR3 is CASSVGTGVTEAFF. The DNA of the CDR3 is TGCGCCAGCAGCGTTGGGACAGGGGTCACTGAAGCTTTCTTT.